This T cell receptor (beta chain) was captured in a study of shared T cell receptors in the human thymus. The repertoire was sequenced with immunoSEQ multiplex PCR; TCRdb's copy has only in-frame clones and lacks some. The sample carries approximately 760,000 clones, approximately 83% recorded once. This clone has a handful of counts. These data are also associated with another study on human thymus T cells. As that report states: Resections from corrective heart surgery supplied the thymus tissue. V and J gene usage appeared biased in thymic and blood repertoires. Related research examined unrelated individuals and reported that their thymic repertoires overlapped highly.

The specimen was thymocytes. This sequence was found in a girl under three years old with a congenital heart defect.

The CDR3: CASSPHCTAPGGHEKLFF. CDR3 sequence (DNA): TGCGCCAGCAGCCCACACTGCACCGCCCCCGGGGGGCATGAAAAACTGTTTTTT. V is TRBV4-3 and J is TRBJ1-4; the D gene is possibly TRBD1 (6 bases). The CDR3 is made up of 18 amino acids. The V gene's germline CDR1 is LGHNA and CDR2 YSLEER. Trimming took off 4 bases at V and 6 bases at J, with 24 bases between the two ends.